This T cell receptor beta chain was found in a study of OX40 agonist ivuxolimab in advanced cancers. Whole-study context: Ivuxolimab, an antibody that agonizes OX40 (CD134), was administered to the patients.

Some clones are missing from TCRdb's copy, which holds only in-frame ones; the method was immunoSEQ multiplex PCR. The sample lists about 82,000 clones, around 86% occurring once. CDR3 length: 11 residues. The germline V gene has CDR1 SGHVS and CDR2 FNYEAQ. The germline V and J ends were trimmed by 5 bases and 9 bases, with 8 bases remaining between them. General study points: The CD4+ and CD8+ T cells in the blood had expanded clonally by week 6 at 0.1 to 3.0 mg/kg. Relatively little clonal expansion, among the lowest observed, appeared in partial responders at 0.1-3.0 mg/kg.

As to this clone: Its antigen is still unknown.

The receptor comes from an adult with an advanced solid tumor such as melanoma, head and neck, liver or kidney cancer. The chain combines TRBV7-6 with TRBJ2-1, with D perhaps matching TRBD2 (6 bases). The input for sequencing was CD4+ or CD8+ T cells sorted from blood, taken in a trial of the OX40 agonist ivuxolimab. CDR3 sequence reads: CASSSSGEQFF. CDR3 bases: TGTGCCAGCAGCAGTAGCGGTGAGCAGTTCTTC.